This entry is about one TCR beta chain. Its antigen is still unknown. Base qualities were left out, and no much larger clone turns up one base away. These data are taken from a study of T cell responses to AZD1222 COVID-19 vaccine (dated by TCRdb to the early 2020s). With respect to the entire study: AZD1222 recipients whose second dose came at about 4 weeks and those whose second dose came at about 12 weeks were combined into one group, since spike-specific TCR depth and breadth did not differ between the two schedules. TCR sequencing covered 230 to 250 trial participants: approximately 200 given two doses of AZD1222 and approximately 26 given two doses of MenACWY control vaccine. Trial participants were enrolled by age into subgroups of 18-55, 56-69 and 70-plus years, and 148, 28 and 57 TCR-sequenced participants, respectively, were included in these subgroups. Overall study results and their limits: The 56-69-year group was small, and its depth increase did not reach significance, likely because of low power. Only a handful of AZD1222 recipients were SARS-CoV-2 seropositive at baseline, limiting conclusions about previously exposed vaccinees. Participants were mostly white British, with more females than males. The authors suggested clonal diversity may have been underestimated. CD4 TCRs associated with the vaccine covered the entire spike protein, and the dominant responses were in regions 160-218 and 743-854. Because no samples from the day 14 peak response were available, repertoires could be characterized only after the peak T cell response. Reportedly, close to half of the unique spike-specific TCRs recognized epitopes lying outside the regions that are mutated in the B.1.351 and B.1.1.7 variants. Spike-specific TCR breadth and depth rose significantly after two AZD1222 doses compared with day 0 and with MenACWY recipients.

The CDR3 has 15 amino acids, counting the end cysteine and phenylalanine. The kept DNA is CDR3 alone, 45 bases in frame from the first base. Sequences SGHTA (CDR1) and FQGTGA (CDR2) are obtained from the germline V gene. V and J are truncated by 2 bases and 2 bases respectively, leaving an intervening sequence of 12 bases. The CDR3 regions of human TCRbeta chains were analyzed by immunosequencing. The source study handled its data this way. TCRs in the repertoires were matched against a reference library of SARS-CoV-2-specific TCRs that had been generated with the MIRA antigen-specificity platform. Breadth was defined as the fraction of unique TCRs that were SARS-CoV-2-associated, and depth was defined as the fraction of total T cells that were SARS-CoV-2-associated. Using the MIRA data, every spike-specific TCR was mapped to the spike region that the TCR reacted to and assigned to either a CD4 or a CD8 class. Log10-transformed breadth and depth values were compared by one-way ANOVA with Sidak's multiple comparisons tests. Drawn from immuneACCESS, this table holds only the in-frame rearrangements with V and J called that TCRdb kept. Clones are partly lost; checked studies trace under half to an unresolved V gene and leave the rest unexplained. D and trimming come from the DNA, and the V and J calls and clone size come from that table. The sample table holds 50,000 to 75,000 clones, of which roughly 70% were seen once. The ten biggest clones cover about an eighth of the sample.

The time point label, as the study defines it: baseline before first vaccination. Vaccinee samples came from UK trials COV001 and COV002, including a single-blind randomized controlled phase 2/3 trial of AZD1222 (ChAdOx1 nCoV-19) in healthy adults. Trial participant PBMC samples were collected at day 0 and day 28 after the second dose for TCRbeta chain sequencing. Sequences were derived from peripheral blood, sampled on day 0 of AZD1222 vaccination. The TCR was taken from an adult in good health. The receptor chain draws on TRBV7-3 and TRBJ1-2; the D gene identity is not certain. The DNA reads TGTGCCAGCAGCTTAGGTATCGGGCCGAACTATGGCTACACCTTC. Translated, it reads CASSLGIGPNYGYTF.